This section outlines one T cell receptor (beta chain) sequence together with its context. The sample originates from a study of blood T cells in healthy people across ages. Primed by a sample-barcoded 5' primer and a J-beta primer mix, a second PCR proceeded for 7 to 11 cycles. A minimum of 2.5 million CDR3-containing paired-end reads was obtained for each sample. MiXCR, applied by TCRdb to the 5' RACE reads, yields one record per CDR3 protein. The table lists 1.8 million or so distinct CDR3 sequences, about two fifths of them singletons. The germline V gene encodes CDR1 SGHTA and CDR2 FQGNSA. The CDR3 consists of 15 residues. V dropped 5 bases and J dropped 4 bases, with 15 bases sitting between them. Each of the donors had about 9.9 milliliters of peripheral blood drawn into EDTA-treated Vacutainer tubes. Per-sample PBMC isolation yielded at least 7 million cells.

The TCR sequence derives from a human donor in good health. V and J are TRBV7-2 and TRBJ2-1; D possibly corresponds to TRBD2 (7 bases). Input material: blood. CDR3 nucleotides: TGTGCCAGCAGCCTGGGAGGGACACAATACAATGAGCAGTTCTTC. This encodes CASSLGGTQYNEQFF.